The 10 T cell receptor beta chains below were found in one sample sequenced in a study of cytomegalovirus exposure and HLA in healthy donors. The PCR employed 60 Vbeta primers together with 13 Jbeta primers. Clones were read by immunoSEQ multiplex PCR, and TCRdb kept only the in-frame ones, dropping some. In the table there are some 150,000 clones, more than 7.5% of which are singletons. Material: PBMCs. Receptors were obtained from a middle-aged man in good health and CMV-seronegative.

This clone was counted a few times. This chain uses TRBV7-9 with TRBJ1-5, with unresolved D. Germline V gene sequence: CDR1 SEHNR, CDR2 FQNEAQ (reference sequence). V lost 8 bases to trimming and J lost 2 bases, with 10 bases between them. The CDR3 runs to 13 residues. For the CDR3, the DNA is TGTGCCAGCTCAGGAACCGGCAATCAGCCCCAGCATTTT. Translated, it gives CASSGTGNQPQHF.

This clone was recorded a few times. The chain combines TRBV5-1 with TRBJ2-1, with 12 bases aligning to TRBD2. J was trimmed by 5 bases and V by 2 bases; bases with no gene match: 5. The germline V gene encodes CDR1 SGHRS and CDR2 YFSETQ. The CDR3 consists of 16 residues. The DNA of the CDR3 is TGCGCCAGCAGCTTAGTACTAGCGGGGGGCAACAATGAGCAGTTCTTC. This gives the protein CASSLVLAGGNNEQFF. The full variable domain, rest sourced from reference TRBV5-1 and TRBJ2-1, is KAGVTQTPRYLIKTRGQQVTLSCSPISGHRSVSWYQQTPGQGLQFLFEYFSETQRNKGNFPGRFSGRQFSNSRSEMNVSTLELGDSALYLCASSLVLAGGNNEQFFGPGTRLTVL.

There are a few counts of this clone. The chain combines TRBV9 with TRBJ2-5, with 7 bases that match TRBD2. CDR1 SGDLS and CDR2 YYNGEE come from the germline V gene. Trimming removed 3 bases from V and 6 bases from J; junction bases left unmatched: 5. This CDR3 comprises 13 residues. The CDR3 here is CASSAGLEKTQYF. In nucleotides, the CDR3 is TGTGCCAGCAGCGCCGGACTAGAAAAGACCCAGTACTTC.

This clone was seen a handful of times. The V gene is TRBV11-2, the J gene TRBJ2-7; 8 bases line up with TRBD1. CDR3 length: 15 residues. CDR1 is SGHAT and CDR2 is FQNNGV in the germline V gene. J lost 4 bases, V lost 1 base, and 6 bases had no gene match. The CDR3 bases are TGTGCCAGCAGCTTAGTTCAGGGGGCGGGGTACGAGCAGTACTTC. Translating gives CASSLVQGAGYEQYF.

The chain links TRBV11-3 to TRBJ1-6; 7 nucleotides align to TRBD1. The V gene's germline CDR1 is SGHNT and CDR2 YENEEA. The ends lost 3 bases at V and 6 bases at J; junction bases unmatched: 2. This CDR3 has 14 amino acids. This CDR3 is CASSFGTANSPLHF. CDR3 bases: TGTGCCAGCAGCTTCGGGACAGCTAATTCACCCCTCCACTTT.

The CDR3: CASSRPREYPSYEQYF. CDR3 bases: TGTGCCAGCAGCAGGCCCCGGGAGTACCCCTCCTACGAGCAGTACTTC. This chain uses TRBV21-1 with TRBJ2-7; TRBD2 reflects the table's D call only, with no check against the DNA. TRBV21-1 is recorded as a pseudogene. This CDR3 has 16 residues.

This clone has more than one count but fewer than ten. The V gene is TRBV4-1, the J gene TRBJ1-1; D might be TRBD1 (6 bases). CDR1 and CDR2 (germline): MGHRA, YSYEKL. The CDR3 extends over 18 amino acids. Trimming removed 0 bases at V and 1 base at J, with 18 bases between. The CDR3 DNA is TGCGCCAGCAGCCAAGAAGGGGGTGGCAGGGGCGCGAACACTGAAGCTTTCTTT. Amino acids: CASSQEGGGRGANTEAFF.

This clone was seen only a few times. The rearrangement links TRBV16 to TRBJ1-2; 9 bases map to TRBD1. The germline V gene has CDR1 KGHSY and CDR2 FQNENV. The CDR3 runs 14 residues. V gave up 7 bases and J gave up 8 bases; unmatched junction bases: 11. The CDR3 DNA follows: TGTGCCAGCATCTCTGGACAGGGGTTCTCCGGCTACACCTTC. It is translated as CASISGQGFSGYTF.

This clone was counted only a few times. The gene calls are TRBV4-1 and TRBJ1-2, with D possibly matching TRBD1 (6 bases). This CDR3 contains 16 residues. In germline, CDR1 is MGHRA, CDR2 YSYEKL. V lost 0 bases and J lost 8, with 19 bases in between. In nucleotides, the CDR3 is TGCGCCAGCAGCCAAGATGGCGGTGGGACACTGCGGGGCTACACCTTC. Translated, it gives CASSQDGGGTLRGYTF.

A few counts support this clone. The chain couples TRBV10-1 to TRBJ2-7; TRBD2 matches 9 bases. This CDR3 region has 14 residues. Germline V lookup: CDR1 WNHNN, CDR2 SYGVQD (reference sequence). The V gene end was trimmed by 5 bases and the J gene end by 3 bases; junction bases not matched to a gene: 5. CDR3 bases: TGCGCCAGCAGTTGGGCTAGCGGGGACTACGAGCAGTACTTC. It translates to CASSWASGDYEQYF.